Below are 6 T cell receptor beta chains sequenced from a single sample in a study of control samples from healthy donors and cancer patients. TCRdb's table, derived via immunoSEQ multiplex PCR, lists solely in-frame clones and lacks some. The sample includes around 74,000 clones, 85% to 95% of them seen just once. Sequencing used blood. The receptor source for this set is a woman aged 55-69 years in good health.

This rearrangement joins TRBV7-2 to TRBJ2-1; tentatively, D is TRBD2 (6 bases). V dropped 2 bases and J dropped 7 bases, with 12 bases sitting between them. There are 14 residues in the CDR3. CDR1 SGHTA and CDR2 FQGNSA come from the germline V gene. CDR3 nucleotides: TGTGCCAGCAGCTTAAGGACCCTAGCGAATGAGCAGTTCTTC. Its protein is CASSLRTLANEQFF.

The rearrangement joins TRBV2 to TRBJ1-1, with unresolved D. Germline CDR1 SNHLY, CDR2 FYNNEI. Trimming removed 2 bases at V and 0 bases at J, with 19 bases between. This CDR3 is built from 18 residues. CDR3 sequence reads: CASSEFRSPLSVNTEAFF. Written as DNA, the CDR3 is TGTGCCAGCAGTGAATTCCGATCCCCCCTTAGCGTGAACACTGAAGCTTTCTTT.

The CDR3 loop reads CASRRTGNTEAFF. DNA for the CDR3: TGTGCCAGCCGACGGACAGGGAACACTGAAGCTTTCTTT. The V gene is TRBV6-4, the J gene TRBJ1-1; 7 bases map to TRBD1. V lost 8 bases and J lost 1; bases outside the gene matches: 4. The CDR3 length is 13 residues. Germline V gene data show CDR1 as MRHNA and CDR2 as SNTAGT.

The CDR3 DNA reads TGTGCCAGTAGTGTCAGGGACAGGGTGACCGGGGAGCTGTTTTTT. Its protein product is CASSVRDRVTGELFF. The chain has TRBV19 and TRBJ2-2; TRBD1 agrees at 9 bases. This CDR3 spans 15 amino acids. The germline CDR1 and CDR2 sequences are LNHDA and SQIVND (reference sequence). V shed 5 bases, J shed 5 bases, and the junction held 6 bases outside the gene matches.

This clone has a handful of counts. This chain links TRBV5-4 with TRBJ2-7, with 14 bases that match TRBD2. The V and J ends lost 3 bases and 6 bases, in that order; junction bases with no gene match: 8. CDR3 length equals 16 residues. Per germline, CDR1 SGHNT and CDR2 YYREEE (reference sequence). The CDR3 DNA reads as TGTGCCAGCAGCTGGGGACTAGCGGGAGCCTTTGGCGAGCAGTACTTC. This gives the protein CASSWGLAGAFGEQYF.

This clone was recorded once. The rearrangement links TRBV30 to TRBJ2-7; 11 positions agree with TRBD2. V gave up 2 bases and J gave up 4 bases; unmatched junction bases: 10. The CDR3 spans 16 residues. CDR1 and CDR2 (germline): GTSNPN, SVGIG (reference sequence). The chain's CDR3 is CAWSFTPTSGTYEQYF. The CDR3 nucleotides read TGTGCCTGGAGTTTCACCCCGACTAGCGGGACTTACGAGCAGTACTTC.